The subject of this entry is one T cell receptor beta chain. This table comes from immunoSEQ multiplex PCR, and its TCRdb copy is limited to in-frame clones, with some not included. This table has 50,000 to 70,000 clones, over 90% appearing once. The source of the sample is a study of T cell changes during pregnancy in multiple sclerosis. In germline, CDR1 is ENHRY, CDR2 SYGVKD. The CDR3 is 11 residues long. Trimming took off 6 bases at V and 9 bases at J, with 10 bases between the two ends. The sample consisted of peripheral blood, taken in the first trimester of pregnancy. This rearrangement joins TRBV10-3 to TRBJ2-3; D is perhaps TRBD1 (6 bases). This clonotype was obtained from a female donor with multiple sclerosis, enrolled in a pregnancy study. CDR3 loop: CAIRIQGTQYF. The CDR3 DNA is TGTGCCATCAGGATACAGGGAACGCAGTATTTT.